This T cell receptor (beta chain) came from a study of blood T cell repertoires in COVID-19. Study context: In each case, the material was cDNA or gDNA derived from T cells, B-cell-depleted T cells, or PBMCs.

The CDR3 is made up of 13 amino acids. The germline V gene has CDR1 GTSNPN and CDR2 SVGIG (reference sequence). The V and J ends lost 2 bases and 6 bases respectively, with 11 bases between them. Participants reported their clinical history, and cohort assignment relied on those reports. Sequencing used immunoSEQ multiplex PCR; TCRdb keeps in-frame clones, though not all of them. The sample holds 370,000 or so clones, 70% to 90% seen once. This rearrangement joins TRBV30 to TRBJ1-5, with a possible D match to TRBD1 (6 bases). The origin of this receptor is a man aged 30-40 years who had recovered from COVID-19. The material sequenced was PBMCs or T cells enriched from blood (not recorded which). The CDR3, as DNA: TGTGCCTGGAGTAAACAGGGAAGTCAGCCCCAGCATTTT. Protein: CAWSKQGSQPQHF.